This T cell receptor (beta chain) was recovered during a study of siplizumab effects on memory and regulatory T cells (dated by TCRdb to about 2019). With respect to the entire study: The study looked at the effect of siplizumab, an anti-CD2 antibody, on alloreactive T-cell subsets in allogeneic mixed lymphocyte reactions made from human PBMCs. On the study overall, not on this receptor specifically: Because sequences at frequencies below about 10^-5 were poorly captured, only a minor fraction of alloreactive clones could be mapped back to unstimulated subsets. For roughly 80-95% of proliferating CD4+ or CD8+ clones, no naive or memory phenotype could be assigned. Whether proliferating Tregs from siplizumab cultures actually had suppressive function was not functionally confirmed. Siplizumab significantly lowered the cumulative frequency of alloreactive sequences that could be traced to unstimulated CD4+ memory T cells. Of the alloreactive CD4+ clones that could be mapped, the Treg-derived share averaged about 67% with siplizumab compared with 25% to 30% in control reactions. Greater diversity appeared to be present in unstimulated naive T cells than in memory T cells, and a substantial contribution to the alloresponse seemed to be made by naive cells.

The library was made by the immunoSEQ multiplex PCR assay. Roughly 100,000 TCR templates per sample were assayed on the deep sequencing platform. Genomic DNA extracted from sorted T cells was the material used for TCRbeta CDR3 sequencing. The paper's processing steps were these. Clonal analysis of TCRbeta CDR3 data was done in the R programming language. Alloreactive CD4+ and CD8+ clones were defined by comparing unstimulated samples with post-reaction CFSE-low samples. Regulatory or non-regulatory origin was assigned to alloreactive CD4+ clones by matching of sequences to sorted unstimulated Treg and non-Treg repertoires. TCRdb obtained this table from immuneACCESS and retained in-frame rearrangements with V and J assigned. These tables miss some clones; where compared with another copy, unresolved V genes account for less than half of the shortfall, and the remainder is unexplained. For V, J and clone size, that table is used; D and trimming come from the DNA. This sample is represented by 100,000 or so clones; roughly 94% of them were singletons. The leading ten clones occupy under 0.65% of the sample.

Sorted unstimulated T cells, along with proliferating T cells recovered from mixed lymphocyte reactions, underwent TCRbeta CDR3 sequencing. Fresh whole blood from fewer than 12 HLA-typed healthy donors was used to isolate PBMCs. Unstimulated CD4+ regulatory T cells were FACS-sorted to map the origin of alloreactive clones. On this clone itself: What this receptor recognizes is not known. Base qualities are not at hand, and no much larger clone is one base apart.

CDR1 and CDR2, per the germline V gene, are SGHRS and YFSETQ. Spanning cysteine to phenylalanine, the CDR3 consists of 16 amino acids. CDR3 DNA is the only sequence kept; it has 48 bases, read in frame from the first base. Ends trimmed: V by 3 bases, J by 7 bases; bases unmatched to a gene: 13. The clonotype comes from a human donor in good health. The V and J genes are TRBV5-1 and TRBJ1-1, with 9 central nucleotides matching TRBD1. The source material was Tregs sorted from blood. In nucleotide form, the sequence is TGCGCCAGCAGCTGGGGTTTTTCGGACAGGGGAATTGAAGCTTTCTTT. Its protein is CASSWGFSDRGIEAFF.